The 24 T cell receptor beta chains given below trace back to one sample, sequenced in a study of response to subunit inactivated influenza vaccine. TCRdb fed the RT-PCR reads into MiXCR, producing one record per CDR3 protein. The repertoire includes about 700,000 distinct CDR3 sequences, 12% to 15% of them detected once, and 7.5% to 8% sits in the top ten. This material consisted of PBMCs from blood, taken roughly 2 weeks before vaccination. The receptors come from a man in his fifties or sixties who received an inactivated influenza vaccine.

This clonotype was picked up a small number of times. The J gene is TRBJ1-6, the V gene TRBV27, with unresolved D. The CDR3 sequence is 15 residues long. V shed 0 bases and J shed 11 bases, with 14 bases lying between them. Germline CDR1 and CDR2: MNHEY and SMNVEV (reference sequence). CDR3 DNA: TGTGCCAGCAGTTTATCGGGAGGGAAGAACGCACCCCTCCACTTT. Translating it yields CASSLSGGKNAPLHF.

This chain joins TRBV29-1 and TRBJ1-1; D ambiguous. CDR1 and CDR2 (germline): SQVTM, ANQGSEA. The CDR3 has 14 amino acids. The ends were cut back, 4 bases at V and 0 bases at J, with 12 bases in the middle. CDR3 residues: CSVGLQKLNTEAFF. Written as DNA, the CDR3 is TGCAGCGTTGGCCTACAGAAACTGAACACTGAAGCTTTCTTT.

The chain recombines TRBV9 with TRBJ2-2; 9 bases are shared with TRBD1. The ends lost 0 bases at V and 4 bases at J; junction bases unmatched: 7. Germline V gene data show CDR1 as SGDLS and CDR2 as YYNGEE. The CDR3 runs 17 residues. DNA for the CDR3: TGTGCCAGCAGCGTAGGACAGGGGGTCTTCTTCACCGGGGAGCTGTTTTTT. Translation: CASSVGQGVFFTGELFF.

J is TRBJ1-5 and V is TRBV7-9; no reliable D call. CDR1 is SEHNR and CDR2 is FQNEAQ in the germline V gene (reference sequence). Trimming shortened V by 5 bases and J by 6 bases, and 11 bases separated the two germline ends. The CDR3 covers 13 residues. The DNA of the CDR3 is TGTGCCAGCAGCCTGTGGGTGGGTCAGCCCCAGCATTTT. It codes for CASSLWVGQPQHF.

This clonotype showed up just a few times. The chain uses TRBV5-1 and TRBJ2-7; weak D call: TRBD1 (6 bases). V was pared by 8 bases and J by 3 bases, with 15 bases between. Germline CDR1 and CDR2: SGHRS and YFSETQ. This CDR3 comprises 13 residues. CDR3 amino acids: CASSTQGNYEQYF. In DNA form, the CDR3 reads TGCGCCAGTAGCACACAGGGCAACTACGAGCAGTACTTC.

The J gene is TRBJ2-1, the V gene TRBV3-1, with D perhaps being TRBD1 or TRBD2 (5 bases each). V was clipped by 11 bases and J by 1 base, with 12 bases between them. Germline CDR1 and CDR2: LGHDT and YNNKEL (reference sequence). CDR3 size: 13 residues. The CDR3 DNA follows: TGTGCCTGTCGGGACGGATCCTACAATGAGCAGTTCTTC. Amino acids: CACRDGSYNEQFF.

The J gene is TRBJ2-7, the V gene TRBV6-6; D remains ambiguous. Germline-derived CDR1 and CDR2 are MNHNY and SVGAGI (reference sequence). Trimming pared 6 bases from V and 10 bases from J, leaving 7 bases between. This CDR3 region has 9 residues. This chain's CDR3 is CASSLDQYF. The CDR3 DNA follows: TGTGCCAGCAGCCTGGACCAGTACTTC.

This clonotype has more than one count but fewer than ten. The chain carries TRBV7-2 and TRBJ2-2; D is perhaps TRBD1 or TRBD2 (5 bases each). The CDR3 is made up of 15 amino acids. V was shortened by 3 bases and J by 6 bases, with 14 bases between the two germline ends. Germline-derived CDR1 and CDR2 are SGHTA and FQGNSA. The chain's CDR3 is CASSLSRDVSGELFF. For the CDR3, the DNA is TGTGCCAGCAGCTTGTCCCGGGACGTTTCCGGGGAGCTGTTTTTT.

This chain connects TRBV9 to TRBJ2-5; tentatively, D is TRBD1 (5 bases). CDR1 and CDR2 (germline): SGDLS, YYNGEE. Trimming removed 3 bases from V and 4 bases from J, with 19 bases in between. The CDR3 runs 16 residues. The CDR3 reads CASSAGGSTVLETQYF. In DNA form, the CDR3 reads TGTGCCAGCAGCGCAGGTGGATCGACAGTACTAGAGACCCAGTACTTC.

J is TRBJ2-3 and V is TRBV20-1, with 8 bases lining up with TRBD2. This CDR3 region has 14 residues. Germline V CDR1 and CDR2: DFQATT, SNEGSKA (reference sequence). With V trimmed by 3 bases and J by 4 bases, 6 bases remained unmatched. Here the CDR3 reads CSARGGGISDTQYF. CDR3 sequence (DNA): TGCAGTGCTAGGGGCGGGGGGATATCAGATACGCAGTATTTT.

This clonotype showed up many times. This chain links TRBV29-1 with TRBJ2-7, with 10 bases that match TRBD2. This CDR3 has 17 residues. Losses at the gene ends were 0 bases for V and 5 bases for J; bases not matched to a gene: 13. The V gene's germline CDR1 is SQVTM and CDR2 ANQGSEA. The CDR3 reads CSVEDELGSGRWNEQYF. DNA for the CDR3: TGCAGCGTTGAAGATGAGTTGGGTAGCGGGAGGTGGAACGAGCAGTACTTC.

CDR3 loop: CAISEPGDGDTQYF. The CDR3 DNA is TGTGCCATCAGTGAACCGGGAGATGGGGATACGCAGTATTTT. The chain has TRBV10-3 and TRBJ2-3, with a weak D call TRBD2 (6 bases). The CDR3 sequence is 14 residues long. The V end lost 3 bases, the J end lost 6 bases, and 13 bases lay between the germline ends. In germline, CDR1 is ENHRY, CDR2 SYGVKD.

This clonotype was observed at least ten times. The chain employs TRBV12-3 or TRBV12-4 and TRBJ2-1; D is possibly TRBD1 or TRBD2 (5 bases each). CDR3 length equals 15 residues. V lost 5 bases and J lost 8, with 19 bases in between. Here the CDR3 reads CASSPRDPGLDEQFF. The CDR3 bases are TGTGCCAGCAGTCCTAGGGACCCAGGGTTGGATGAGCAGTTCTTC.

This clonotype has at least ten counts. V is TRBV10-3 and J is TRBJ2-5; D is perhaps TRBD1 (6 bases). This CDR3 comprises 15 residues. CDR1 and CDR2 from the germline V gene are ENHRY and SYGVKD. V was trimmed by 4 bases and J by 5 bases, leaving 17 bases between them. Here the CDR3 DNA reads TGTGCCATCAGTGTCAATCAGGGGCCGGGGGAGACCCAGTACTTC. This gives the protein CAISVNQGPGETQYF.

CDR3 region: CATSSRLAGGPNNEQFF. The CDR3 coding sequence is TGTGCCACCAGCTCTCGACTAGCGGGAGGGCCGAACAATGAGCAGTTCTTC. J is TRBJ2-1 and V is TRBV15; 14 positions match TRBD2. The CDR3 length is 17 residues. CDR1 is LNHNV, CDR2 YYDKDF, per germline (reference sequence). The J segment lost 5 bases and the V segment lost 5 bases, leaving 8 bases of the junction unmatched.

This clonotype was detected a few times. The chain carries TRBV6-1 and TRBJ1-1; possible D gene TRBD1, 6 bases. Germline values: CDR1 MNHNS, CDR2 SASEGT. Between the trimmed V and J ends, which lost 6 bases and 1 base, there was a span of 12 bases. The CDR3 extends over 14 amino acids. The CDR3 DNA sequence: TGTGCCAGCAGGCCCCCACAGGGGAACACTGAAGCTTTCTTT. Translated: CASRPPQGNTEAFF.

J is TRBJ2-3 and V is TRBV27, with D perhaps TRBD1 or TRBD2 (7 bases each). Germline V gene lookup returns CDR1 MNHEY and CDR2 SMNVEV (reference sequence). Between the trimmed V and J ends, which lost 7 bases and 9 bases, there was a span of 23 bases. The CDR3 is 15 amino acids. The CDR3 coding sequence is TGTGCCAGCAACATAGGGACAGCCGGGGGAGGGACGCAGTATTTT. Amino acids: CASNIGTAGGGTQYF.

This clonotype was counted only a few times. This chain links TRBV4-3 with TRBJ1-5; D is undetermined. Trimming took off 0 bases at V and 4 bases at J, with 7 bases between the two ends. The CDR3 runs to 14 residues. Germline CDR1 reads LGHNA; CDR2 reads YSLEER. CDR3 coding DNA: TGCGCCAGCAGCCAAGAGGCAGCAAATCAGCCCCAGCATTTT. Translating it yields CASSQEAANQPQHF.

The genes are TRBV7-9 and TRBJ1-2; D unclear. The V gene lost 5 bases and the J gene lost 8 bases, with 18 bases spanning the gap. Germline CDR1 reads SEHNR; CDR2 reads FQNEAQ (reference sequence). This CDR3 is built from 14 residues. CDR3: CASSLRAGGLGYTF. The CDR3 nucleotides read TGTGCCAGCAGCCTCCGGGCGGGAGGCTTGGGCTACACCTTC.

In this sample, this clonotype turned up many times. The V gene is TRBV20-1, the J gene TRBJ2-1, with 9 bases aligning to TRBD2. CDR3 size: 16 residues. V lost 1 base, J lost 3 bases, and 7 bases stayed unmatched. Germline V CDR1 and CDR2: DFQATT, SNEGSKA (reference sequence). The CDR3 reads CSARAATSGDYNEQFF. In DNA form, the CDR3 reads TGCAGTGCTAGAGCCGCGACTAGCGGAGACTACAATGAGCAGTTCTTC.

At least ten counts were recorded for this clonotype. This CDR3 is CASSLGLLNEKLFF. DNA of the CDR3: TGCGCCAGCAGCCTTGGCCTCCTTAATGAAAAACTGTTTTTT. The rearrangement uses TRBV4-1 and TRBJ1-4, with D unclear. V gave up 4 bases and J gave up 4 bases, with 10 bases separating them. This CDR3 region has 14 residues. Germline CDR1 reads MGHRA; CDR2 reads YSYEKL.

This clonotype occurred many times. The V gene is TRBV29-1, the J gene TRBJ2-5, with 7 bases matching TRBD1. This CDR3 is 12 amino acids long. The trim removed 6 bases at V and 5 bases at J, leaving 6 bases unmatched. Germline CDR1 is SQVTM and CDR2 is ANQGSEA. The CDR3 DNA reads TGCAGCGTCACAGGGGTTGGGGAGACCCAGTACTTC. It encodes CSVTGVGETQYF.

This clonotype was picked up many times. The V and J genes are TRBV5-1 and TRBJ2-1; the match to TRBD2 covers 10 bases. The CDR3 covers 17 residues. V trimming: 1 base; J trimming: 4 bases; junction bases outside the gene matches: 8. Germline CDR1 SGHRS, CDR2 YFSETQ. The CDR3 protein is CASSLPKREGRYNEQFF. In DNA form, the CDR3 reads TGCGCCAGCAGCTTGCCCAAGCGGGAGGGCCGGTACAATGAGCAGTTCTTC.

This clonotype came up a few times. This chain links TRBV10-3 with TRBJ1-1; 7 bases are a match to TRBD1. The CDR3 runs 13 residues. V dropped 10 bases and J dropped 8; count of bases not matched to a gene: 13. Germline values: CDR1 ENHRY, CDR2 SYGVKD. The CDR3 loop is CATARQGGGEAFF. Here the CDR3 DNA reads TGTGCCACCGCGCGACAGGGAGGTGGAGAAGCTTTCTTT.